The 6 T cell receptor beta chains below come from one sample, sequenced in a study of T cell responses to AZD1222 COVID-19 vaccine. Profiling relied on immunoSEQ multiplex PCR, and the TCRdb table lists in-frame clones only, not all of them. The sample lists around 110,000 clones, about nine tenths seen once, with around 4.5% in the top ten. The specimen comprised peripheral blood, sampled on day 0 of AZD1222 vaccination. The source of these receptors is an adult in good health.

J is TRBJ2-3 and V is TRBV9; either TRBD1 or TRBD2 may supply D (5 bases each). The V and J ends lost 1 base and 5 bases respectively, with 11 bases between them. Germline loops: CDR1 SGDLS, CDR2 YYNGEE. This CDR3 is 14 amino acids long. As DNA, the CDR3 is TGTGCCAGCAGCGTATGGGGGAGTGGAGATACGCAGTATTTT. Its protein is CASSVWGSGDTQYF.

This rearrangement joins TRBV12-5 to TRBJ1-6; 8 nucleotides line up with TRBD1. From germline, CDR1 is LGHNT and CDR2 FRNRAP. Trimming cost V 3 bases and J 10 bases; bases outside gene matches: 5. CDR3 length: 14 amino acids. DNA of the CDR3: TGTGCTAGTGGTTTTAGTACAGGGGGATCACCCCTCCACTTT. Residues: CASGFSTGGSPLHF.

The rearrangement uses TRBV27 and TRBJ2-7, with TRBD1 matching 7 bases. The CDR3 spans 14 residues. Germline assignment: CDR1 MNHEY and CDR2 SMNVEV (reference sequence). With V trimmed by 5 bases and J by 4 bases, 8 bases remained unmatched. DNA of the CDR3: TGTGCCAGCAGTCTTAGCGACAGGGTATACGAGCAGTACTTC. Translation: CASSLSDRVYEQYF.

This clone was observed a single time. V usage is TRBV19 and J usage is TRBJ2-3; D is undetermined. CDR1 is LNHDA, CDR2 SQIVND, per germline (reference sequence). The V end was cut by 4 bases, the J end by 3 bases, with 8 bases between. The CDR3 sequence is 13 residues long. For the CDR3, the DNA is TGTGCCAGTAGTAACAGAAATACAGATACGCAGTATTTT. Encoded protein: CASSNRNTDTQYF.

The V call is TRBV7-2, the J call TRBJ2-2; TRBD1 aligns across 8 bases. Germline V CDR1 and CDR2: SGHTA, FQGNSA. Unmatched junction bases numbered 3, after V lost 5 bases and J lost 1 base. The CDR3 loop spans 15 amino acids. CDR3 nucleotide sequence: TGTGCCAGCAGCAAGACAGGGGAGAACACCGGGGAGCTGTTTTTT. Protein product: CASSKTGENTGELFF. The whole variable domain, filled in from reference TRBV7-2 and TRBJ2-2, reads GAGVSQSPSNKVTEKGKDVELRCDPISGHTALYWYRQSLGQGLEFLIYFQGNSAPDKSGLPSDRFSAERTGGSVSTLTIQRTQQEDSAVYLCASSKTGENTGELFFGEGSRLTVL.

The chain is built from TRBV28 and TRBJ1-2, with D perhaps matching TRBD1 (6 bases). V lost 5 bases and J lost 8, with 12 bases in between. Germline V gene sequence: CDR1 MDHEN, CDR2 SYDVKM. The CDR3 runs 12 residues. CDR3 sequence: CASSGGAEGYTF. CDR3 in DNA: TGTGCCAGCAGTGGGGGGGCTGAGGGCTACACCTTC.